This entry concerns a single T cell receptor (beta chain). Data came from immunoSEQ multiplex PCR; TCRdb stores just in-frame clones and leaves some out. The sample contains about 56,000 clones, roughly 90% of which appear only once. These data originate in a study of blood T cell repertoires in COVID-19. The CDR3 loop spans 15 amino acids. Deletions cut 3 bases from V and 0 bases from J, with 8 bases between. From germline, CDR1 is ENHRY and CDR2 SYGVKD. The chain couples TRBV10-3 to TRBJ2-2, with D tentatively TRBD2 (6 bases). The clonotype originates from a human donor in a cohort sampled during active COVID-19. Sequenced: peripheral blood. The CDR3 loop is CAISEQRANTGELFF. The CDR3 DNA reads as TGTGCCATCAGTGAACAGCGGGCGAACACCGGGGAGCTGTTTTTT.